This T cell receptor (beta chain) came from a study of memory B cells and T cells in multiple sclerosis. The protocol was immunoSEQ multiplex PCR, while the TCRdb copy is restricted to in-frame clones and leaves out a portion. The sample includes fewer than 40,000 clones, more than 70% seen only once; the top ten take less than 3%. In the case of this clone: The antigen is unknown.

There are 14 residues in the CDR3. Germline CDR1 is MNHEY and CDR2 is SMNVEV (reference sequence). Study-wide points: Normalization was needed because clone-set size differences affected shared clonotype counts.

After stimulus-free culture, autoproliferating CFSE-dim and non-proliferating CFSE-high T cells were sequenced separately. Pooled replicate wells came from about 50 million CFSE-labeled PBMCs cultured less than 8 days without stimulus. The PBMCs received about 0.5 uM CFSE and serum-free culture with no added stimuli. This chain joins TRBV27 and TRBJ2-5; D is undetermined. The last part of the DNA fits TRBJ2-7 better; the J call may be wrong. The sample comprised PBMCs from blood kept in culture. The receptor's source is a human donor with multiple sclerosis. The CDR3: CASSLGRSSYEQYF. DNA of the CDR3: TGTGCCAGCAGTTTAGGCAGGTCCTCCTACGAGCAGTACTTC.